These 22 T cell receptor beta chains were all obtained from the same sample, sequenced in a study of blood T cell repertoires in COVID-19. Some clones are missing from TCRdb's copy, which holds only in-frame ones; the method was immunoSEQ multiplex PCR. This table has 100,000 to 150,000 clones, more than 75% appearing once. Material: peripheral blood. Every receptor here comes from a human donor in a cohort sampled during active COVID-19.

The J gene is TRBJ2-1, the V gene TRBV5-1; 10 bases match TRBD2. V gave up 5 bases and J gave up 10 bases; unmatched junction bases: 6. Germline V gene sequence: CDR1 SGHRS, CDR2 YFSETQ. The CDR3 extends over 13 amino acids. The CDR3 DNA follows: TGCGCCAGCAGGGCTAGCGGGAGCGGAGAGCAGTTCTTC. Residues: CASRASGSGEQFF.

This chain uses TRBV25-1 with TRBJ1-2, with D tentatively TRBD1 (5 bases). The CDR3 has 12 amino acids. V lost 6 bases to trimming and J lost 6 bases, with 11 bases between them. Germline assignment: CDR1 MGHDK and CDR2 SYGVNS. CDR3 nucleotides: TGTGCCAGCAGAACAGGAGTCGATGGCTACACCTTC. Protein: CASRTGVDGYTF.

The CDR3 reads CSAGQGAAGANVLTF. DNA for the CDR3: TGCAGCGCAGGACAGGGTGCGGCTGGGGCCAACGTCCTGACTTTC. The chain joins TRBV29-1 to TRBJ2-6; the match to TRBD1 covers 8 bases. This CDR3 has 15 amino acids. In germline, CDR1 is SQVTM, CDR2 ANQGSEA. V lost 7 bases, J lost 2 bases, and 7 bases stayed unmatched.

This rearrangement joins TRBV6-2 or TRBV6-3 to TRBJ2-5; the D is unclear. The CDR3 sequence is 13 residues long. V was clipped by 6 bases and J by 1 base, with 9 bases between them. Germline V gene lookup returns CDR1 MNHEY and CDR2 SVGEGT. This CDR3 is CASSKLPQETQYF. In nucleotides, the CDR3 is TGTGCCAGCAGCAAACTACCCCAAGAGACCCAGTACTTC.

This rearrangement joins TRBV21-1 to TRBJ2-3; the table assigns TRBD2, which was not confirmed against the DNA. TRBV21-1 is a documented pseudogene. CDR3 length equals 15 residues. The CDR3 reads CASSKDGGSTDTQYF. The CDR3 DNA reads TGTGCCAGCAGCAAAGACGGAGGAAGCACAGATACGCAGTATTTT.

The chain uses TRBV2 and TRBJ1-5, with 7 bases lining up with TRBD1. This CDR3 comprises 14 residues. V trimming: 6 bases; J trimming: 5 bases; junction bases outside the gene matches: 7. Germline V lookup: CDR1 SNHLY, CDR2 FYNNEI. The CDR3 region is CASRRGRADQPQHF. For the CDR3, the DNA is TGTGCCAGCAGAAGGGGGCGCGCTGATCAGCCCCAGCATTTT.

This sequence joins TRBV6-5 and TRBJ2-7; 13 nucleotides line up with TRBD2. Losses at the gene ends were 6 bases for V and 2 bases for J; bases not matched to a gene: 1. Germline values: CDR1 MNHEY, CDR2 SVGAGI. This CDR3 has 14 amino acids. CDR3 sequence: CASRLAGGPYEQYF. The CDR3 DNA follows: TGTGCCAGCAGACTAGCGGGGGGGCCCTACGAGCAGTACTTC.

V gene TRBV30 combines with J gene TRBJ1-2, with a tentative D call TRBD1 (6 bases). This CDR3 has 14 amino acids. Germline CDR1 is GTSNPN and CDR2 is SVGIG (reference sequence). V was clipped by 3 bases and J by 3 bases, with 14 bases between them. DNA for the CDR3: TGTGCCTGGAGCCGAGGGGGTTTGGACTATGGCTACACCTTC. Its translation: CAWSRGGLDYGYTF.

The chain couples TRBV11-2 to TRBJ2-1; weak D call: TRBD1 (6 bases). Trimming stripped 5 bases from V and 8 bases from J, with 16 bases between. Germline V gene lookup returns CDR1 SGHAT and CDR2 FQNNGV. This CDR3 has 14 residues. In DNA, the CDR3 is TGTGCCAGCAGCCTACGGACAGTCCGCGATGAGCAGTTCTTC. This codes for CASSLRTVRDEQFF. Combining the CDR3 with reference TRBV11-2 and TRBJ2-1 gives the whole variable domain EAGVAQSPRYKIIEKRQSVAFWCNPISGHATLYWYQQILGQGPKLLIQFQNNGVVDDSQLPKDRFSAERLKGVDSTLKIQPAKLEDSAVYLCASSLRTVRDEQFFGPGTRLTVL.

The chain carries TRBV24-1 and TRBJ2-7, with D possibly TRBD1 on 5 matching bases. Trimming removed 2 bases at V and 4 bases at J, with 20 bases between. CDR1 and CDR2 (germline): KGHDR, SFDVKD. The CDR3 contains 17 residues. CDR3 in DNA: TGTGCCACCAGTGATTGGGTGACAGAAAGGGTGTCTTACGAGCAGTACTTC. Translated: CATSDWVTERVSYEQYF.

The rearrangement links TRBV7-6 to TRBJ2-5; 7 bases are shared with TRBD1. Per germline, CDR1 SGHVS and CDR2 FNYEAQ. With 3 bases clipped from V and 5 bases from J, the junction kept 15 bases outside the gene matches. The CDR3 contains 17 residues. The CDR3: CASSFRRTPGGWETQYF. For the CDR3, the DNA is TGTGCCAGCAGCTTCAGGCGGACACCAGGGGGTTGGGAGACCCAGTACTTC.

The J gene is TRBJ2-3, the V gene TRBV19; TRBD2 matches at 9 bases. The CDR3 has 16 amino acids. Germline V gives CDR1 LNHDA, CDR2 SQIVND (reference sequence). After removal of 5 bases from V and 4 bases from J, the junction contained 10 bases not matched to a gene. CDR3 in amino acids: CASSFEGLAFPDTQYF. The CDR3 DNA sequence: TGTGCCAGTAGTTTCGAGGGACTAGCTTTTCCAGATACGCAGTATTTT.

The rearrangement joins TRBV6-4 to TRBJ2-1; 8 nucleotides match TRBD1. Per the germline V gene, CDR1 is MRHNA and CDR2 is SNTAGT. This CDR3 contains 14 residues. V lost 2 bases, J lost 8 bases, and 5 bases stayed unmatched. This CDR3 reads CASSDIWTGYEQFF. The DNA of the CDR3 is TGTGCCAGCAGTGACATTTGGACAGGGTATGAGCAGTTCTTC.

This chain connects TRBV5-1 to TRBJ2-7, with 11 bases aligning to TRBD1. From germline, CDR1 is SGHRS and CDR2 YFSETQ. This CDR3 comprises 14 residues. V lost 4 bases, J lost 7 bases, and 7 bases stayed unmatched. The CDR3 sequence is CASSPGQGDVEQYF. The DNA of the CDR3 is TGCGCCAGCAGCCCGGGACAGGGGGACGTTGAGCAGTACTTC.

The V call is TRBV7-2, the J call TRBJ1-5; TRBD1 aligns across 11 bases. The CDR3 totals 19 residues. V was pared by 2 bases and J by 2 bases, with 11 bases of the junction left unmatched. Germline CDR1 reads SGHTA; CDR2 reads FQGNSA. CDR3 sequence: CASSLNLGTGGVGNQPQHF. The DNA of the CDR3 is TGTGCCAGCAGCTTAAACTTAGGGACAGGGGGAGTTGGCAATCAGCCCCAGCATTTT.

The chain links TRBV2 to TRBJ2-7, with 7 bases fitting TRBD1. Germline-derived CDR1 and CDR2 are SNHLY and FYNNEI. The trim removed 2 bases at V and 3 bases at J, leaving 4 bases unmatched. CDR3 size: 14 residues. The CDR3: CASSEMGQSYEQYF. CDR3 nucleotides: TGTGCCAGCAGTGAAATGGGACAGAGCTACGAGCAGTACTTC.

The chain employs TRBV28 and TRBJ2-5, with 7 bases fitting TRBD2. Germline assignment: CDR1 MDHEN and CDR2 SYDVKM. Germline trimming cut 6 bases from V and 6 bases from J; bases unmatched to any gene: 13. This CDR3 is built from 15 residues. The CDR3: CASRTWTRQQKTQYF. The CDR3 region has the DNA TGTGCCAGCAGGACTTGGACTAGACAACAAAAGACCCAGTACTTC.

The chain carries TRBV7-9 and TRBJ2-1; possibly TRBD2 for D (5 bases). Deletions cut 5 bases from V and 7 bases from J, with 18 bases between. Germline CDR1 SEHNR, CDR2 FQNEAQ (reference sequence). The CDR3 covers 15 residues. As DNA, the CDR3 is TGTGCCAGCAGCGCCCCCCCCCGGGGAAGGAATGAGCAGTTCTTC. Encoded protein: CASSAPPRGRNEQFF.

The V and J genes are TRBV11-2 and TRBJ1-5; 12 nucleotides agree with TRBD1. Looked up from germline, CDR1 is SGHAT and CDR2 is FQNNGV. This CDR3 is built from 14 residues. V shed 5 bases, J shed 11 bases, and the junction held 7 bases outside the gene matches. In nucleotides, the CDR3 is TGTGCCAGCAGCCACCGGGACAGGGGGCTGGCCCAGCATTTT. Amino acid sequence: CASSHRDRGLAQHF.

The chain has TRBV4-2 and TRBJ1-6; TRBD1 matches 7 bases. This CDR3 spans 17 amino acids. The germline V gene encodes CDR1 LGHNA and CDR2 YNFKEQ. After removal of 4 bases from V and 7 bases from J, the junction contained 13 bases not matched to a gene. CDR3 amino acids: CASSPDRAANPNSPLHF. In DNA, the CDR3 is TGTGCCAGCAGCCCAGACAGGGCCGCTAACCCGAATTCACCCCTCCACTTT.

The count of this clone is one. J is TRBJ2-5 and V is TRBV6-5, with D possibly matching TRBD1 (5 bases). The V end was cut by 10 bases, the J end by 2 bases, with 14 bases between. CDR3 length: 13 residues. The germline V gene encodes CDR1 MNHEY and CDR2 SVGAGI. The CDR3 DNA sequence: TGTGCCACCGAGACAGTGGGTCAAGAGACCCAGTACTTC. This gives the protein CATETVGQETQYF.

CDR3 amino acids: CASSVDQPEGEQYF. CDR3 bases: TGTGCCAGCAGCGTAGATCAGCCGGAGGGGGAGCAGTACTTC. J is TRBJ2-7 and V is TRBV9; tentative D call: TRBD2 (6 bases). Per germline, CDR1 SGDLS and CDR2 YYNGEE. Between the trimmed V and J ends, which lost 0 bases and 7 bases, there was a span of 14 bases. The CDR3 length is 14 residues.